Sequencing of this T cell receptor beta chain was carried out in a study of blood T cells in healthy people across ages. Next came a second PCR, run for about 6 to 11 cycles, which used a sample-barcoded 5' primer along with a J-beta primer mix. Each cDNA molecule received a tag from a template-switch adaptor that had 12 random nucleotides. Per-sample output comprised a minimum of 2.5 million paired-end reads containing CDR3. TCRdb itself ran the 5' RACE reads through MiXCR, one entry per CDR3 protein. The sample records 600,000 to 1,000,000 distinct CDR3 sequences, roughly 60% being singletons. This clonotype was detected ten times or more. CDR3 length equals 14 residues. J lost 3 bases, V lost 7 bases, and 6 bases had no gene match. Germline lookup yields CDR1 SNHLY and CDR2 FYNNEI.

This receptor was taken from a man aged 30 to 39 in good health. Sequenced material: blood. The V and J genes are TRBV2 and TRBJ2-7; 10 bases align to TRBD1. CDR3 loop: CASTPDRGDYEQYF. CDR3 sequence (DNA): TGTGCCAGCACCCCGGACAGGGGGGACTACGAGCAGTACTTC.